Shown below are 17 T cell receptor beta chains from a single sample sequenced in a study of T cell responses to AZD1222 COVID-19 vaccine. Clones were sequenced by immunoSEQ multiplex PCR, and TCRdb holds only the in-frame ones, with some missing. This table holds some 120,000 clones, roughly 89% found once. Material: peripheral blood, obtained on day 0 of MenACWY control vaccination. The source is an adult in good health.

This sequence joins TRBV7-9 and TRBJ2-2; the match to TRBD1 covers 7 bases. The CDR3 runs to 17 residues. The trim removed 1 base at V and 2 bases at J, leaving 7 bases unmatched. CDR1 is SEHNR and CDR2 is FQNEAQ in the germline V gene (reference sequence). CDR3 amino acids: CASSLVGRGPNTGELFF. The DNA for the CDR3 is TGTGCCAGCAGCTTAGTGGGAAGGGGGCCCAACACCGGGGAGCTGTTTTTT.

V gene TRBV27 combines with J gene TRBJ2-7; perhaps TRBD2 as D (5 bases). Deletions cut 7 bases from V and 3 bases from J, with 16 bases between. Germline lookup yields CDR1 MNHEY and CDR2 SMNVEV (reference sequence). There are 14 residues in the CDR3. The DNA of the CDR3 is TGTGCCAGCACCTCCGCGGACCGGGACTACGAGCAGTACTTC. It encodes CASTSADRDYEQYF.

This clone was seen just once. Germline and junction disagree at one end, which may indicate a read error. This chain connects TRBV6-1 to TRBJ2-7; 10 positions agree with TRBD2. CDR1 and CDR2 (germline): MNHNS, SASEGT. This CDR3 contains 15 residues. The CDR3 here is CASSQASSGSYEQYF. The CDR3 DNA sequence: TGTGCCAGCAGTCAAGCGTCTAGCGGGAGCTACGAGCAGTACTTC.

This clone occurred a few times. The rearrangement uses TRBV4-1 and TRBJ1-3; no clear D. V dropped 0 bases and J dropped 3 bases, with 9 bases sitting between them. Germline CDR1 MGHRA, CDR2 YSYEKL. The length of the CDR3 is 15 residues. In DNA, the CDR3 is TGCGCCAGCAGCCAAGACAGTATGGGTGGAAACACCATATATTTT. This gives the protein CASSQDSMGGNTIYF.

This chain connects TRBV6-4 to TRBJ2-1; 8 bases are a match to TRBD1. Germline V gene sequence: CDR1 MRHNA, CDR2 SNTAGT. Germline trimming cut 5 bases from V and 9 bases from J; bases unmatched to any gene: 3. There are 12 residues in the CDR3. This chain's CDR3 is CASSSGGREQFF. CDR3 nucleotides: TGTGCCAGCAGTTCAGGGGGCCGTGAGCAGTTCTTC.

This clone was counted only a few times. The CDR3 DNA reads as TGTGCCACTAGAGACCCGTATACGGGCGTCACTGAAGCTTTCTTT. Translation: CATRDPYTGVTEAFF. The chain links TRBV6-5 to TRBJ1-1, with unresolved D. Deletions cut 10 bases from V and 4 bases from J, with 22 bases between. The germline CDR1 and CDR2 sequences are MNHEY and SVGAGI. CDR3 length equals 15 residues.

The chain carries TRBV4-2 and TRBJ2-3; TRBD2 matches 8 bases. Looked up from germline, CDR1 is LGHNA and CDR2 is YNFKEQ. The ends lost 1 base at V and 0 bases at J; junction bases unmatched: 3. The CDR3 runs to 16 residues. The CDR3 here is CASSQAVAGSTDTQYF. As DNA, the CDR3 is TGTGCCAGCAGCCAAGCGGTAGCGGGGAGCACAGATACGCAGTATTTT.

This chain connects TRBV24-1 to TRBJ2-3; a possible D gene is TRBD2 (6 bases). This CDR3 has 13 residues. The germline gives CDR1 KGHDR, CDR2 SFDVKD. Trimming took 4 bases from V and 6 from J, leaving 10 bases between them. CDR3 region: CATSDRGLDTQYF. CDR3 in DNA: TGTGCCACCAGTGACCGGGGACTGGATACGCAGTATTTT.

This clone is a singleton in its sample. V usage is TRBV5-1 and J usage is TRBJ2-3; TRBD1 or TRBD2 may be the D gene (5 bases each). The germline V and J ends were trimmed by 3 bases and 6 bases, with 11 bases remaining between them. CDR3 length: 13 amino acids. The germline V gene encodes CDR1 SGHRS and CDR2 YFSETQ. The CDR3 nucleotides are TGCGCCAGCAGCTGGGACCTTGGGGATACGCAGTATTTT. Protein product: CASSWDLGDTQYF. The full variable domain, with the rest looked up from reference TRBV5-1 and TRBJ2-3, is KAGVTQTPRYLIKTRGQQVTLSCSPISGHRSVSWYQQTPGQGLQFLFEYFSETQRNKGNFPGRFSGRQFSNSRSEMNVSTLELGDSALYLCASSWDLGDTQYFGPGTRLTVL.

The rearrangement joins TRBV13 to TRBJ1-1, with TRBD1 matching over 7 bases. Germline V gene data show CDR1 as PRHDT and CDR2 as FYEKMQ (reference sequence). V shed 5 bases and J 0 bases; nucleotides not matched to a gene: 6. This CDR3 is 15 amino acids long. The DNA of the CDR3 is TGTGCCAGCAGCCTCAGACAGGGTATGAACACTGAAGCTTTCTTT. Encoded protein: CASSLRQGMNTEAFF.

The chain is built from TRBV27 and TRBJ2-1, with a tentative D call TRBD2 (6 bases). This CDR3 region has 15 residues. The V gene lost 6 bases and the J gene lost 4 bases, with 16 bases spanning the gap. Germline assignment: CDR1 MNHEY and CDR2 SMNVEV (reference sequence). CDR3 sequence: CASRDPAGRYNEQFF. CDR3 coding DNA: TGTGCCAGCAGGGACCCGGCGGGGAGGTACAATGAGCAGTTCTTC.

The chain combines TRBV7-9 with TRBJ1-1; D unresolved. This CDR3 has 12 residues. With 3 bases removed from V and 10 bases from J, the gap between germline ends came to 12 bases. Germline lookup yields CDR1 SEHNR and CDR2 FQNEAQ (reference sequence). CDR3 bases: TGTGCCAGCAGCTTTCTGCCCTGGGGAGCTTTCTTT. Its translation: CASSFLPWGAFF.

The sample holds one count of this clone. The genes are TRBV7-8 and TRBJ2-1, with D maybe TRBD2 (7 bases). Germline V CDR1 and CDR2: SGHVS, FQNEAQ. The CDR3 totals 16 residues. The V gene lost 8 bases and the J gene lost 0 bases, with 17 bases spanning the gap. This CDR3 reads CASFLEGGSSYNEQFF. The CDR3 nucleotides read TGTGCCAGCTTTCTAGAGGGGGGGAGCTCCTACAATGAGCAGTTCTTC.

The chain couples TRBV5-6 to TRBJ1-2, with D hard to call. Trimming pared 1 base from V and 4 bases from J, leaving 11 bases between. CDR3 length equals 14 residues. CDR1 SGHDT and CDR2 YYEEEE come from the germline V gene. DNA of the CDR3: TGTGCCAGCAGCTTGTGGTCTGAAATCTATGGCTACACCTTC. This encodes CASSLWSEIYGYTF. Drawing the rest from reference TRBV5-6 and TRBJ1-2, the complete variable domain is DAGVTQSPTHLIKTRGQQVTLRCSPKSGHDTVSWYQQALGQGPQFIFQYYEEEERQRGNFPDRFSGHQFPNYSSELNVNALLLGDSALYLCASSLWSEIYGYTFGSGTRLTVV.

CDR3: CASKERAGHNEQFF. The CDR3 bases are TGTGCCAGCAAGGAGAGGGCCGGGCACAATGAGCAGTTCTTC. This chain connects TRBV28 to TRBJ2-1; the D gene is possibly TRBD2 (5 bases). This CDR3 has 14 amino acids. Germline V CDR1 and CDR2: MDHEN, SYDVKM. V lost 7 bases, J lost 5 bases, and 15 bases lay in between.

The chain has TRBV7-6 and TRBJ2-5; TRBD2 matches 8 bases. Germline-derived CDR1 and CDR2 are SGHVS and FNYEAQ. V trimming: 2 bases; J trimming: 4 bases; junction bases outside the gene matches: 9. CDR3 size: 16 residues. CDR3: CASSLFTAGGGETQYF. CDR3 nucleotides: TGTGCCAGCAGCTTATTTACGGCGGGAGGCGGAGAGACCCAGTACTTC.

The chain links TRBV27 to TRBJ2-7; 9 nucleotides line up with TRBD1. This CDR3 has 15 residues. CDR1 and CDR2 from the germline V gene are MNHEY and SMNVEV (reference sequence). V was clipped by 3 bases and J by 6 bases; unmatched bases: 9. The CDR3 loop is CASSFVLGQGSEQYF. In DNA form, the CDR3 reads TGTGCCAGCAGTTTTGTTTTGGGACAGGGAAGCGAGCAGTACTTC.